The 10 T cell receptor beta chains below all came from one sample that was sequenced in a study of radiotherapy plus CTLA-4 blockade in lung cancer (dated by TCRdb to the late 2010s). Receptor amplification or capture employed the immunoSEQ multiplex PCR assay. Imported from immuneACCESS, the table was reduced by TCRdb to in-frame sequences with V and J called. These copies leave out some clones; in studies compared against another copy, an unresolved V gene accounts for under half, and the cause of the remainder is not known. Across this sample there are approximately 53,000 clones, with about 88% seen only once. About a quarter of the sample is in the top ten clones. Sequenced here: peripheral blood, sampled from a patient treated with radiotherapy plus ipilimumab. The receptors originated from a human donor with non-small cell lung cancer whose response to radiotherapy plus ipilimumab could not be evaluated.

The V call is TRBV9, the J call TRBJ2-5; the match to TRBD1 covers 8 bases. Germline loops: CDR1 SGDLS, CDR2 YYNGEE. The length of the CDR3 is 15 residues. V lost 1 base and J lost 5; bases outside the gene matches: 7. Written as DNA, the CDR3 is TGTGCCAGCAGCGTAACGGGACAGGTCCTCGAGACCCAGTACTTC. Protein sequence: CASSVTGQVLETQYF.

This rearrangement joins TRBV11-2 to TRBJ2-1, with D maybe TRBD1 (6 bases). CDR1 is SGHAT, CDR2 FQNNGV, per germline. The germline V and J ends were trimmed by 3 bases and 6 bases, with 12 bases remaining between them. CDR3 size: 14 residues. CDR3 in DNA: TGTGCCAGCAGCTTTTCTACAGGGTCCAATGAGCAGTTCTTC. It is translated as CASSFSTGSNEQFF.

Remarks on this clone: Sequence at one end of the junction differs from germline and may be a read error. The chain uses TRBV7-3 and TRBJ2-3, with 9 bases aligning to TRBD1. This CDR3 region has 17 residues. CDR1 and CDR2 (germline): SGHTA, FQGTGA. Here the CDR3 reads CASSLTLQGARADTQYF. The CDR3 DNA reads TGTGCCAGCAGCCTAACCCTACAGGGGGCGAGGGCAGATACGCAGTATTTT.

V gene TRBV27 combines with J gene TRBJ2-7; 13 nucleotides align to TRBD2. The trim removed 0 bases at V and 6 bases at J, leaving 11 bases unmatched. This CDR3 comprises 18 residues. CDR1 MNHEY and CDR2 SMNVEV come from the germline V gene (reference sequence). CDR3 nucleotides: TGTGCCAGCAGTTTATCCCCCCGGACTAGCGGGAGAGTAGGCGAGCAGTACTTC. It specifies CASSLSPRTSGRVGEQYF.

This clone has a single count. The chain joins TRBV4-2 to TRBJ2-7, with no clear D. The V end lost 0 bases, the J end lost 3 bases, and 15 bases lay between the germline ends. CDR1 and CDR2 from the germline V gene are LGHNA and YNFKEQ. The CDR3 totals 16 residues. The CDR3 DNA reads TGTGCCAGCAGCCAAGATCCAGACATGAAGTACTACGAGCAGTACTTC. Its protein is CASSQDPDMKYYEQYF.

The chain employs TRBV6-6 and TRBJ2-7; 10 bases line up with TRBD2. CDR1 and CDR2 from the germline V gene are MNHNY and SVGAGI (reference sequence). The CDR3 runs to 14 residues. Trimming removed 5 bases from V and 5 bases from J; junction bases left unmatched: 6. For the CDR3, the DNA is TGTGCCAGCAGTAACCTAGCGGGGGCGAACGAGCAGTACTTC. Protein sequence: CASSNLAGANEQYF.

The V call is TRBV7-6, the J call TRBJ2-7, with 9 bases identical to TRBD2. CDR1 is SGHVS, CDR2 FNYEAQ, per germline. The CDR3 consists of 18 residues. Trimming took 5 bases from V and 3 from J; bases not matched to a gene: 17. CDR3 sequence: CASSRGQTSGMPCYEQYF. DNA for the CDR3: TGTGCCAGCAGCCGCGGCCAGACTAGCGGTATGCCATGCTACGAGCAGTACTTC.

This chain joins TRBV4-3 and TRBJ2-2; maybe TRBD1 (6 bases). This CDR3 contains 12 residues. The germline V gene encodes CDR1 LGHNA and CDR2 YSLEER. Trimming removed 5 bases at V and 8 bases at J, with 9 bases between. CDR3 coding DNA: TGCGCCAGCAGCACTGGGACAGGGGAGCTGTTTTTT. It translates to CASSTGTGELFF.

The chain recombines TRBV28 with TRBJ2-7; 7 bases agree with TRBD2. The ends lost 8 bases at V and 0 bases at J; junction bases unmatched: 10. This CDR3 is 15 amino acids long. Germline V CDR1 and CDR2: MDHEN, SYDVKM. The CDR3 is CASRLGGDSSYEQYF. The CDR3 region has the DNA TGTGCCAGCCGACTTGGGGGGGATAGCTCCTACGAGCAGTACTTC.

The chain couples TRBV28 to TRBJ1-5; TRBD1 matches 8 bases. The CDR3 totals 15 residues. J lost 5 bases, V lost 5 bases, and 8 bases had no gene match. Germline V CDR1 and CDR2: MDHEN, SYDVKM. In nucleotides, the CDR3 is TGTGCCAGCAGTCCTACAGGGGGGGCCCATCAGCCCCAGCATTTT. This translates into CASSPTGGAHQPQHF.